Each of the 21 T cell receptor beta chains below was sequenced from the same sample in a study of T cells expressing NK-cell markers. Reprocessing the 5' RACE reads, TCRdb reports a single entry for every CDR3 protein and omits DNA. The table gives 150,000 to 170,000 distinct CDR3 sequences; the top ten clones make up more than 35% of it. Sample: blood T cells: a sorted CD56 or NKG2C T cell subset, CD4+ or CD8+ T cells, or bulk PBMC T cells (not recorded which). The receptor source for this set is a woman between 50 and 59 years old in good health.

The chain recombines TRBV5-5 with TRBJ2-7; TCRdb indicates TRBD2, and absent DNA this call remains unverified. Germline CDR1 is SGHKS and CDR2 is YYEKEE (reference sequence). CDR3 length equals 15 residues. The CDR3 protein is CASSLALGTSGKQYF.

V is TRBV2 and J is TRBJ2-7; TCRdb reports TRBD1, a call that lacks DNA to check it against. CDR1 is SNHLY and CDR2 is FYNNEI in the germline V gene. CDR3 length equals 13 residues. The CDR3 sequence is CATGTDQSYEQYF.

V is TRBV19 and J is TRBJ2-3; TCRdb's assignment of TRBD1 cannot be checked, as there is no DNA. The CDR3 length is 15 residues. CDR1 is LNHDA, CDR2 SQIVND, per germline (reference sequence). The CDR3 protein is CASSDPLEVTDTQYF.

CDR3: CASSLNREEGTEAFF. This chain links TRBV5-1 with TRBJ1-1; TCRdb indicates TRBD1, and absent DNA this call remains unverified. Germline values: CDR1 SGHRS, CDR2 YFSETQ. This CDR3 is 15 amino acids long.

The chain recombines TRBV6-5 with TRBJ2-1; TCRdb calls TRBD1, which cannot be checked without DNA. This CDR3 is built from 14 residues. Germline lookup yields CDR1 MNHEY and CDR2 SVGAGI. CDR3 sequence: CASSPGGRYNEQFF.

V and J are TRBV7-8 and TRBJ2-3; TCRdb gives TRBD2 as the D gene, but with no DNA this cannot be confirmed. The CDR3 runs to 17 residues. Germline V CDR1 and CDR2: SGHVS, FQNEAQ. CDR3 protein: CASSLGLADGPTDTQYF.

The chain couples TRBV4-2 to TRBJ1-2. CDR1 is LGHNA, CDR2 YNFKEQ, per germline. There are 16 residues in the CDR3. CDR3 protein: CASSQVTALGPYGYTF.

V usage is TRBV11-3 and J usage is TRBJ2-1. Germline V gene lookup returns CDR1 SGHNT and CDR2 YENEEA. CDR3 length equals 13 residues. The CDR3 sequence is CASERSSYNEQFF.

The chain recombines TRBV19 with TRBJ2-1; TCRdb indicates TRBD1, and absent DNA this call remains unverified. The CDR3 runs 15 residues. Germline CDR1 LNHDA, CDR2 SQIVND (reference sequence). CDR3 amino acids: CASSHGQSSYNEQFF.

The V gene is TRBV7-8, the J gene TRBJ2-7; TCRdb picks TRBD1, but there is no DNA to check that call. Germline CDR1 reads SGHVS; CDR2 reads FQNEAQ. The length of the CDR3 is 11 residues. The CDR3 loop reads CASSEGGEQYF.

V usage is TRBV5-1 and J usage is TRBJ2-1. This CDR3 spans 12 amino acids. The germline V gene encodes CDR1 SGHRS and CDR2 YFSETQ. This CDR3 reads CASSSLGFEQFF.

This chain joins TRBV19 and TRBJ2-1; TCRdb's D gene call, TRBD2, goes unchecked for lack of DNA. The germline gives CDR1 LNHDA, CDR2 SQIVND (reference sequence). The CDR3 has 15 residues. CDR3 sequence: CASSMAGNLMNEQFF.

This rearrangement joins TRBV5-6 to TRBJ2-1; TCRdb reports TRBD1, a call that lacks DNA to check it against. Germline CDR1 SGHDT, CDR2 YYEEEE. The CDR3 is made up of 15 amino acids. CDR3 sequence reads: CASSLGVGGRNEQFF.

The chain is built from TRBV7-9 and TRBJ2-3. Germline-derived CDR1 and CDR2 are SEHNR and FQNEAQ (reference sequence). This CDR3 is 12 amino acids long. Here the CDR3 reads CASSFPRDTQYF.

The chain uses TRBV5-5 and TRBJ1-3. CDR3 length: 14 amino acids. The germline V gene has CDR1 SGHKS and CDR2 YYEKEE (reference sequence). CDR3 in amino acids: CASSLILSGNTIYF.

The chain recombines TRBV15 with TRBJ1-1; TCRdb proposes TRBD1, but this gene call is untestable without DNA. Germline V gives CDR1 LNHNV, CDR2 YYDKDF (reference sequence). This CDR3 contains 15 residues. The CDR3 loop reads CATSRVGGGGDEAFF.

The chain carries TRBV14 and TRBJ2-5. The CDR3 totals 15 residues. Germline lookup yields CDR1 SGHDN and CDR2 FVKESK. The CDR3 reads CASSQETVVWETQYF. The full variable domain, completed using reference TRBV14 and TRBJ2-5, is EAGVTQFPSHSVIEKGQTVTLRCDPISGHDNLYWYRRVMGKEIKFLLHFVKESKQDESGMPNNRFLAERTGGTYSTLKVQPAELEDSGVYFCASSQETVVWETQYFGPGTRLLVL.

The CDR3 loop reads CASSLQPTGIRELFF. The rearrangement links TRBV11-3 to TRBJ2-2; the TCRdb D gene call, TRBD1, has no DNA to confirm it. Germline CDR1 is SGHNT and CDR2 is YENEEA. The CDR3 runs 15 residues.

This rearrangement joins TRBV29-1 to TRBJ1-1; the D gene TCRdb calls, TRBD1, cannot be checked with no DNA. This CDR3 has 13 residues. Germline V gene data show CDR1 as SQVTM and CDR2 as ANQGSEA. The CDR3: CSVEGDRGPEAFF.

The chain joins TRBV7-9 to TRBJ1-6. The CDR3 length is 13 residues. Germline V CDR1 and CDR2: SEHNR, FQNEAQ (reference sequence). CDR3 region: CASSLAHRSPLHF.

The chain uses TRBV5-1 and TRBJ2-1; TCRdb returns TRBD1, unconfirmable since there is no DNA. Germline V gives CDR1 SGHRS, CDR2 YFSETQ. This CDR3 region has 14 residues. The CDR3 protein is CASSLGATGGEQFF. Variable domain in full (rest from reference TRBV5-1 and TRBJ2-1): KAGVTQTPRYLIKTRGQQVTLSCSPISGHRSVSWYQQTPGQGLQFLFEYFSETQRNKGNFPGRFSGRQFSNSRSEMNVSTLELGDSALYLCASSLGATGGEQFFGPGTRLTVL.